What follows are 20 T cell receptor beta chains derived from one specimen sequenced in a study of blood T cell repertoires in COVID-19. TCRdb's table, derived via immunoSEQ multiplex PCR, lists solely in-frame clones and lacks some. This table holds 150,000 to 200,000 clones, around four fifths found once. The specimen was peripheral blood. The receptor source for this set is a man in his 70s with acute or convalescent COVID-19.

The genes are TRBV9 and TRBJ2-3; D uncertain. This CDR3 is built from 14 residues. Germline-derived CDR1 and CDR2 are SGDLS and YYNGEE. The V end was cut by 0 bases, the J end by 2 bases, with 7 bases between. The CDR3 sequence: CASSVGLDTDTQYF. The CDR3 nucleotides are TGTGCCAGCAGCGTAGGGCTAGACACAGATACGCAGTATTTT.

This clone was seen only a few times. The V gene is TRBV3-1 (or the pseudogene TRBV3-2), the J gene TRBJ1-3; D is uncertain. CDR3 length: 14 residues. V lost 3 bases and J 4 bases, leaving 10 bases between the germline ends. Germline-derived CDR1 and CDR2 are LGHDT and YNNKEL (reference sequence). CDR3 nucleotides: TGTGCCAGCAGCCAGGCACAGTACGGAAACACCATATATTTT. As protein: CASSQAQYGNTIYF.

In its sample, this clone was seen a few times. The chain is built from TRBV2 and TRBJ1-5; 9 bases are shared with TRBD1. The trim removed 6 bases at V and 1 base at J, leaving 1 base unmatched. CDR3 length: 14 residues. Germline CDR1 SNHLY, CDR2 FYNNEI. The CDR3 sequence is CASRGQGSNQPQHF. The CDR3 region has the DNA TGTGCCAGCAGGGGACAGGGAAGCAATCAGCCCCAGCATTTT.

CDR3 nucleotides: TGTGCCAGCAGTCCAGGGCCCGCTAACTATGGCTACACCTTC. Protein sequence: CASSPGPANYGYTF. This chain uses TRBV11-2 with TRBJ1-2; weak D call: TRBD1 (5 bases). CDR3 length equals 14 residues. The V end was cut by 6 bases, the J end by 0 bases, with 11 bases between. Germline V gene data show CDR1 as SGHAT and CDR2 as FQNNGV.

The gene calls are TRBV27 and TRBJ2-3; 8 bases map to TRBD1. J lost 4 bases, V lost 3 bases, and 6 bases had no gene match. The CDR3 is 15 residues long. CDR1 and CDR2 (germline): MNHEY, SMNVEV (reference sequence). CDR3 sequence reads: CASSLGGQGSDTQYF. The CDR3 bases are TGTGCCAGCAGTTTGGGCGGACAGGGTTCAGATACGCAGTATTTT.

The CDR3 loop reads CASSLEPGWGAYNEQFF. CDR3 DNA sequence: TGCGCCAGCAGCTTGGAACCAGGTTGGGGAGCCTACAATGAGCAGTTCTTC. The chain has TRBV5-1 and TRBJ2-1; possible D gene TRBD2, 5 bases. Deletions cut 0 bases from V and 2 bases from J, with 15 bases between. The CDR3 length is 17 residues. Germline CDR1 reads SGHRS; CDR2 reads YFSETQ. Looking up the rest from reference TRBV5-1 and TRBJ2-1 gives the full variable domain: KAGVTQTPRYLIKTRGQQVTLSCSPISGHRSVSWYQQTPGQGLQFLFEYFSETQRNKGNFPGRFSGRQFSNSRSEMNVSTLELGDSALYLCASSLEPGWGAYNEQFFGPGTRLTVL.

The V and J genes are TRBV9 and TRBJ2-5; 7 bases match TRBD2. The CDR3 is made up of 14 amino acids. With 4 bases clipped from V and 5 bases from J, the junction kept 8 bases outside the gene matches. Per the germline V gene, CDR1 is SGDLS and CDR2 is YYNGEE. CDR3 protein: CASSPRTSGETQYF. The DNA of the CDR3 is TGTGCCAGCAGCCCGAGGACTAGTGGTGAGACCCAGTACTTC. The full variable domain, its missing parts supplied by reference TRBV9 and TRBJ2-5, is DSGVTQTPKHLITATGQRVTLRCSPRSGDLSVYWYQQSLDQGLQFLIQYYNGEERAKGNILERFSAQQFPDLHSELNLSSLELGDSALYFCASSPRTSGETQYFGPGTRLLVL.

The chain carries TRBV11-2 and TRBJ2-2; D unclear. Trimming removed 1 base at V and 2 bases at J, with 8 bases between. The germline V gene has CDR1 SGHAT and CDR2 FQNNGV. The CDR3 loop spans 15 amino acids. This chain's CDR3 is CASSLGTHNTGELFF. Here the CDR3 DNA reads TGTGCCAGCAGCTTAGGAACACACAACACCGGGGAGCTGTTTTTT.

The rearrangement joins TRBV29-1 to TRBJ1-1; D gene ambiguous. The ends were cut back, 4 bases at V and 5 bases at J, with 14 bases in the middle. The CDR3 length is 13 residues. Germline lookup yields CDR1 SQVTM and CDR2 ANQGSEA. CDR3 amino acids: CSVASGIRTEAFF. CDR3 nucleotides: TGCAGCGTTGCGTCCGGGATTCGGACTGAAGCTTTCTTT.

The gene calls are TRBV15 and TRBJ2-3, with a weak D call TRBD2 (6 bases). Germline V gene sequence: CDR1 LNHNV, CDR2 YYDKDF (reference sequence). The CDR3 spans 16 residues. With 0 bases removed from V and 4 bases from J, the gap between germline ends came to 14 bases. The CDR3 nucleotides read TGTGCCACCAGCAGAGATGGGGGGACTTTCGCAGATACGCAGTATTTT. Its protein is CATSRDGGTFADTQYF.

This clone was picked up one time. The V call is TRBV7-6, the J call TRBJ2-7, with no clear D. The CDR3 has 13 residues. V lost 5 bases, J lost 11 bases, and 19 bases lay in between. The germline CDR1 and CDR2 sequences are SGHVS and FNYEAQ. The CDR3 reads CASSPAAHDNKYF. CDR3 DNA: TGTGCCAGCAGCCCCGCGGCTCACGATAATAAGTACTTC.

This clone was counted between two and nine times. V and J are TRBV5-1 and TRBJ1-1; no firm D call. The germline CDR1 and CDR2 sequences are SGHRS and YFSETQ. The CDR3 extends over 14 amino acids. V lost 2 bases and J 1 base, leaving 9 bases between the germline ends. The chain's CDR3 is CASSLNPENTEAFF. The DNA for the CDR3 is TGCGCCAGCAGCTTAAACCCAGAGAACACTGAAGCTTTCTTT.

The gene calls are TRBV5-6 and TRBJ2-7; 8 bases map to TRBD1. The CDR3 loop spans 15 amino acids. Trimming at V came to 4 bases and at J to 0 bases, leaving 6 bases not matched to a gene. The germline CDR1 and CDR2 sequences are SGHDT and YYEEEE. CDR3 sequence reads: CASSLRTGISYEQYF. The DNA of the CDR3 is TGTGCCAGCAGCCTGAGGACAGGGATCTCCTACGAGCAGTACTTC.

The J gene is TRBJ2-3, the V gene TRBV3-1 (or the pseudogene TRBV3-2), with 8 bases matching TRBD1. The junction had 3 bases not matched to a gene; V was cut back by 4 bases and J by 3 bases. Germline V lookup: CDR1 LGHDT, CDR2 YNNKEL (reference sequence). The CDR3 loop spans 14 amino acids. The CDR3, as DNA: TGTGCCAGCAGCCTAGACAGGGGAACAGATACGCAGTATTTT. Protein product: CASSLDRGTDTQYF.

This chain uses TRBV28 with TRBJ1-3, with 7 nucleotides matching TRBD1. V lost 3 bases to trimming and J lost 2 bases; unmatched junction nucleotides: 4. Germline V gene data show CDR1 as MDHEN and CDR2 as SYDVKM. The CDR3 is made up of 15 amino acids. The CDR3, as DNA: TGTGCCAGCAGTTTGATGCAGGGGGCTGGAAACACCATATATTTT. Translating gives CASSLMQGAGNTIYF.

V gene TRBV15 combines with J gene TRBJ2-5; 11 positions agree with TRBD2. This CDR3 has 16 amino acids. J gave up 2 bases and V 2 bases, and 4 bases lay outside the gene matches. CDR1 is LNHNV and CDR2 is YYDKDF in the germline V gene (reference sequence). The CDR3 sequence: CATSRTGLAAQETQYF. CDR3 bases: TGTGCCACCAGCAGAACGGGACTAGCGGCTCAAGAGACCCAGTACTTC. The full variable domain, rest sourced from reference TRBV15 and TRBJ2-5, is DAMVIQNPRYQVTQFGKPVTLSCSQTLNHNVMYWYQQKSSQAPKLLFHYYDKDFNNEADTPDNFQSRRPNTSFCFLDIRSPGLGDTAMYLCATSRTGLAAQETQYFGPGTRLLVL.

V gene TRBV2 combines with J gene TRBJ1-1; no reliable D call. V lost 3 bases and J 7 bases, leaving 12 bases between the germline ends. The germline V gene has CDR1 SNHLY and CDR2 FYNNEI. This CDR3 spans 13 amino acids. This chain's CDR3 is CASSEIGEGEAFF. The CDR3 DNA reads TGTGCCAGCAGTGAGATCGGAGAGGGTGAAGCTTTCTTT. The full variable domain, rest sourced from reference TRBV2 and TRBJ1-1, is EPEVTQTPSHQVTQMGQEVILRCVPISNHLYFYWYRQILGQKVEFLVSFYNNEISEKSEIFDDQFSVERPDGSNFTLKIRSTKLEDSAMYFCASSEIGEGEAFFGQGTRLTVV.

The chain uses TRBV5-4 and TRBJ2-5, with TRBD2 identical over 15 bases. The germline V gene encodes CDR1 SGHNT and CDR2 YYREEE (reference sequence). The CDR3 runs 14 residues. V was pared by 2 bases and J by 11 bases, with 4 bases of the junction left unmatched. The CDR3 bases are TGTGCCAGCAGCTTATGGACTAGCGGGGGGGCACAGTACTTC. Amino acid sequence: CASSLWTSGGAQYF.

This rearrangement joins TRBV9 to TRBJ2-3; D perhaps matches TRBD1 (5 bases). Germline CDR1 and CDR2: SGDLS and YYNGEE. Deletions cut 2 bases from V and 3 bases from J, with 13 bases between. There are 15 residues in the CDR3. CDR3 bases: TGTGCCAGCAGCGTTCTCCCAGGGTCAACAGATACGCAGTATTTT. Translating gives CASSVLPGSTDTQYF.

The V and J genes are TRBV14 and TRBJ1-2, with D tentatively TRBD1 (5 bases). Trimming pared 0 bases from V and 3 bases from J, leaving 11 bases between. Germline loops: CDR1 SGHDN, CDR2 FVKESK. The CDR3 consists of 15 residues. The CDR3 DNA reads TGTGCCAGCAGCCAAGATGAAGGGGCCCACTATGGCTACACCTTC. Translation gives CASSQDEGAHYGYTF.